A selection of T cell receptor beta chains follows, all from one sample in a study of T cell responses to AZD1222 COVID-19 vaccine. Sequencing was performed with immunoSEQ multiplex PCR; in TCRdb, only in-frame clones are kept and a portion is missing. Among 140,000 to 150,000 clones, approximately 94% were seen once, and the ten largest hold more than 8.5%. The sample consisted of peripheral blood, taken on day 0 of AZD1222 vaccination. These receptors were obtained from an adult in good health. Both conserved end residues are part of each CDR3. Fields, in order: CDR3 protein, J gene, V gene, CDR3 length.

CDR3aa: CASSPQSRGYTF
j_gene: TRBJ1-2
v_gene: TRBV12-3/TRBV12-4
len: 12

CDR3aa: CASSRTGATYEQYF
j_gene: TRBJ2-7
v_gene: TRBV19
len: 14

CDR3aa: CASSLGTYNEQFF
j_gene: TRBJ2-1
v_gene: TRBV7-7
len: 13

CDR3aa: CASSQASSGFDEKLFF
j_gene: TRBJ1-4
v_gene: TRBV5-4
len: 16

CDR3aa: CASSLSSGTFF
j_gene: TRBJ1-1
v_gene: TRBV19
len: 11

CDR3aa: CASRQTGHVYEQYF
j_gene: TRBJ2-7
v_gene: TRBV6-5
len: 14

CDR3aa: CASSYTAVFMYNEQFF
j_gene: TRBJ2-1
v_gene: TRBV6-5
len: 16

CDR3aa: CASSWGGRGYGYTF
j_gene: TRBJ1-2
v_gene: TRBV6-2/TRBV6-3
len: 14

CDR3aa: CASSYQDSNYGYTF
j_gene: TRBJ1-2
v_gene: TRBV28
len: 14

CDR3aa: CATSRETNTEAFF
j_gene: TRBJ1-1
v_gene: TRBV15
len: 13

CDR3aa: CASSAPGGRHGHTF
j_gene: TRBJ1-2
v_gene: TRBV19
len: 14

CDR3aa: CASSYSPPWDTIYF
j_gene: TRBJ1-3
v_gene: TRBV6-6
len: 14

CDR3aa: CASSLGDQPQHF
j_gene: TRBJ1-5
v_gene: TRBV11-2
len: 12

CDR3aa: CASLMRWETQYF
j_gene: TRBJ2-5
v_gene: TRBV2
len: 12

CDR3aa: CASSQGQGSSGANVLTF
j_gene: TRBJ2-6
v_gene: TRBV4-1
len: 17

CDR3aa: CASSQVSSRTDTQYF
j_gene: TRBJ2-3
v_gene: TRBV3-1/TRBV3-2
len: 15

CDR3aa: CASSLRGIYGYTF
j_gene: TRBJ1-2
v_gene: TRBV7-8
len: 13

CDR3aa: CASSDRTFNTGELFF
j_gene: TRBJ2-2
v_gene: TRBV6-1
len: 15

CDR3aa: CASSEQLERPFLNEQFF
j_gene: TRBJ2-1
v_gene: TRBV6-1
len: 17

CDR3aa: CASSGPGLTNTGELFF
j_gene: TRBJ2-2
v_gene: TRBV2
len: 16

CDR3aa: CAISDPQGARDTQYF
j_gene: TRBJ2-3
v_gene: TRBV10-3
len: 15

CDR3aa: CASLWDRPNYGYTF
j_gene: TRBJ1-2
v_gene: TRBV6-8
len: 14

CDR3aa: CASSQGKEDFYGYTF
j_gene: TRBJ1-2
v_gene: TRBV4-1
len: 15

CDR3aa: CASLSGNGYTF
j_gene: TRBJ1-2
v_gene: TRBV19
len: 11

CDR3aa: CASSWDRNTEAFF
j_gene: TRBJ1-1
v_gene: TRBV11-2
len: 13

CDR3aa: CASSVTDSSSGNTIYF
j_gene: TRBJ1-3
v_gene: TRBV9
len: 16

CDR3aa: CASSLGTGKRQPQHF
j_gene: TRBJ1-5
v_gene: TRBV7-9
len: 15

CDR3aa: CASSQVTEPSPLHF
j_gene: TRBJ1-6
v_gene: TRBV3-1/TRBV3-2
len: 14

CDR3aa: CASSFRGPIGYTF
j_gene: TRBJ1-2
v_gene: TRBV7-2
len: 13

CDR3aa: CASSQTDRDWSYEQYF
j_gene: TRBJ2-7
v_gene: TRBV7-9
len: 16

CDR3aa: CASSDSWDGYTF
j_gene: TRBJ1-2
v_gene: TRBV5-8
len: 12

CDR3aa: CASSVGPGEQYF
j_gene: TRBJ2-7
v_gene: TRBV19
len: 12